These 21 T cell receptor beta chains came from one sample sequenced in a study of OX40 agonist ivuxolimab in advanced cancers. Produced via immunoSEQ multiplex PCR; TCRdb's table is partial and in-frame only. The sample consists of about 77,000 clones, around 83% of them appearing once. The source material was CD4+ or CD8+ T cells sorted from blood, sampled in a trial of the OX40 agonist ivuxolimab. These receptors all come from an adult with an advanced solid tumor such as melanoma, head and neck, liver or kidney cancer.

The chain has TRBV10-3 and TRBJ2-3, with TRBD2 as a possible D gene (6 bases). V was trimmed by 3 bases and J by 4 bases, leaving 23 bases between them. Germline assignment: CDR1 ENHRY and CDR2 SYGVKD. The CDR3 is 18 residues long. Written as DNA, the CDR3 is TGTGCCATCAGTGATCCCCGTCCGGGTCAGGGAGGTCCAGATACGCAGTATTTT. Encoded protein: CAISDPRPGQGGPDTQYF.

This sequence joins TRBV7-9 and TRBJ2-1; TRBD1 matches 8 bases. The CDR3 runs 15 residues. V shed 3 bases, J shed 1 base, and the junction held 2 bases outside the gene matches. Germline V CDR1 and CDR2: SEHNR, FQNEAQ (reference sequence). In nucleotides, the CDR3 is TGTGCCAGCAGCTTTCGGGACAGGTCCTACAATGAGCAGTTCTTC. It specifies CASSFRDRSYNEQFF.

The CDR3 coding sequence is TGTGCCACCAGCAAAGACGAGGGAACGGACAGGGGGCTGCGGAAAAACATTCAGTACTTC. It codes for CATSKDEGTDRGLRKNIQYF. The chain employs TRBV15 and TRBJ2-4, with 11 positions matching TRBD1. The CDR3 consists of 20 residues. Germline loops: CDR1 LNHNV, CDR2 YYDKDF (reference sequence). The V gene end was trimmed by 4 bases and the J gene end by 4 bases; junction bases not matched to a gene: 18.

The genes are TRBV5-6 and TRBJ2-3, with D unclear. The CDR3 is made up of 15 amino acids. The ends were cut back, 2 bases at V and 0 bases at J, with 10 bases in the middle. Germline V gives CDR1 SGHDT, CDR2 YYEEEE. The CDR3 DNA sequence: TGTGCCAGCAGCTTCTTCCAAGCTAGCACAGATACGCAGTATTTT. It codes for CASSFFQASTDTQYF.

In its sample, this clone was seen once. The chain has TRBV27 and TRBJ1-2; 8 nucleotides match TRBD1. The CDR3 covers 16 residues. With 1 base clipped from V and 4 bases from J, the junction kept 8 bases outside the gene matches. CDR1 MNHEY and CDR2 SMNVEV come from the germline V gene (reference sequence). The CDR3 nucleotides read TGTGCCAGCAGTTTATTACCAGGGGGCAATATCTATGGCTACACCTTC. This encodes CASSLLPGGNIYGYTF.

The V call is TRBV7-9, the J call TRBJ2-6, with unresolved D. Trimming took off 2 bases at V and 2 bases at J, with 7 bases between the two ends. Germline CDR1 and CDR2: SEHNR and FQNEAQ (reference sequence). This CDR3 spans 15 amino acids. The CDR3 bases are TGTGCCAGCAGCTTATGGCAGGCTGGGGCCAACGTCCTGACTTTC. Translated, it gives CASSLWQAGANVLTF.

This clone was seen a few times. Other nucleotide sequences from this sample produce the same CDR3. The chain couples TRBV15 to TRBJ2-7, with TRBD1 as a possible D gene (6 bases). Trimming left V 1 base short and J 0 bases short, with 10 bases between. Germline-derived CDR1 and CDR2 are LNHNV and YYDKDF (reference sequence). This CDR3 spans 15 amino acids. CDR3 DNA: TGTGCCACCAGCAGAGGACGGGACACCTCCTACGAGCAGTACTTC. Its translation: CATSRGRDTSYEQYF.

J is TRBJ2-2 and V is TRBV19; D may correspond to TRBD1 or TRBD2 (5 bases each). Germline assignment: CDR1 LNHDA and CDR2 SQIVND (reference sequence). V lost 4 bases and J 7 bases, leaving 13 bases between the germline ends. CDR3 length: 14 residues. The DNA for the CDR3 is TGTGCCAGTAGTAATGGGGGTTCCGGCGGGGAGCTGTTTTTT. Amino acids: CASSNGGSGGELFF.

Here the CDR3 reads CSVEWGADTQYF. The CDR3 nucleotides read TGCAGCGTTGAATGGGGAGCAGATACGCAGTATTTT. The chain joins TRBV29-1 to TRBJ2-3, with D tentatively TRBD2 (5 bases). This CDR3 is built from 12 residues. CDR1 is SQVTM, CDR2 ANQGSEA, per germline. V lost 2 bases and J lost 4, with 7 bases in between.

This chain connects TRBV11-2 to TRBJ2-1, with D hard to call. The CDR3 consists of 13 residues. Trimming took off 1 base at V and 5 bases at J, with 6 bases between the two ends. The germline V gene has CDR1 SGHAT and CDR2 FQNNGV. The CDR3 region has the DNA TGTGCCAGCAGCTTAGTTTGGCACAATGAGCAGTTCTTC. This codes for CASSLVWHNEQFF.

V gene TRBV5-1 combines with J gene TRBJ2-3; D remains unclear. Trimming pared 2 bases from V and 0 bases from J, leaving 7 bases between. This CDR3 has 14 amino acids. CDR1 is SGHRS, CDR2 YFSETQ, per germline. The CDR3 is CASSLGISTDTQYF. For the CDR3, the DNA is TGCGCCAGCAGCTTAGGGATAAGCACAGATACGCAGTATTTT.

This clone showed up just once. The rearrangement uses TRBV15 and TRBJ2-7; weak D call: TRBD1 (5 bases). The CDR3 extends over 14 amino acids. V was cut by 6 bases and J by 5 bases, with 17 bases left in between. Germline V gives CDR1 LNHNV, CDR2 YYDKDF (reference sequence). The CDR3 protein is CATSPQGFEHEQYF. CDR3 sequence (DNA): TGTGCCACCAGTCCGCAGGGATTCGAACACGAGCAGTACTTC. The whole variable domain, filled in from reference TRBV15 and TRBJ2-7, reads DAMVIQNPRYQVTQFGKPVTLSCSQTLNHNVMYWYQQKSSQAPKLLFHYYDKDFNNEADTPDNFQSRRPNTSFCFLDIRSPGLGDTAMYLCATSPQGFEHEQYFGPGTRLTVT.

This clone was observed a single time. The chain has TRBV30 and TRBJ1-1, with D possibly TRBD1 on 6 matching bases. The CDR3 has 13 amino acids. CDR1 is GTSNPN and CDR2 is SVGIG in the germline V gene (reference sequence). The germline V and J ends were trimmed by 0 bases and 10 bases, with 15 bases remaining between them. The CDR3 region has the DNA TGTGCCTGGAGTGTTGGGGGCTCGAGTGTAGCTTTCTTT. It encodes CAWSVGGSSVAFF.

This chain connects TRBV5-4 to TRBJ2-7; 9 positions agree with TRBD1. CDR1 is SGHNT and CDR2 is YYREEE in the germline V gene (reference sequence). The V gene end was trimmed by 3 bases and the J gene end by 5 bases; junction bases not matched to a gene: 9. This CDR3 contains 15 residues. The CDR3 spells CASSSHGQGMNEQYF. The CDR3 nucleotides read TGTGCCAGCAGCTCCCACGGACAGGGGATGAACGAGCAGTACTTC.

The rearrangement uses TRBV5-1 and TRBJ2-3; 7 nucleotides line up with TRBD2. This CDR3 is built from 14 residues. The germline gives CDR1 SGHRS, CDR2 YFSETQ. V lost 7 bases, J lost 4 bases, and 9 bases stayed unmatched. The CDR3 DNA reads as TGCGCCAGCGATGGGGGGGAGCGGTCAGATACGCAGTATTTT. This gives the protein CASDGGERSDTQYF.

The rearrangement joins TRBV11-2 to TRBJ1-1, with 10 positions matching TRBD1. V lost 8 bases, J lost 8 bases, and 17 bases stayed unmatched. This CDR3 is 16 amino acids long. Per the germline V gene, CDR1 is SGHAT and CDR2 is FQNNGV. CDR3 region: CASLRSRDRGRGEAFF. The CDR3 DNA reads as TGTGCCAGCTTACGGTCCCGGGACAGGGGCCGAGGGGAAGCTTTCTTT.

This chain links TRBV6-5 with TRBJ2-2, with 8 nucleotides matching TRBD2. J was trimmed by 7 bases and V by 2 bases; bases with no gene match: 6. Germline assignment: CDR1 MNHEY and CDR2 SVGAGI. There are 15 residues in the CDR3. The chain's CDR3 is CASSYAGGGNGELFF. The CDR3 nucleotides are TGTGCCAGCAGTTACGCCGGGGGGGGAAACGGGGAGCTGTTTTTT.

The chain uses TRBV7-2 and TRBJ2-3, with 7 bases aligning to TRBD1. This CDR3 region has 15 residues. Trimming cost V 4 bases and J 5 bases; bases outside gene matches: 9. CDR1 is SGHTA, CDR2 FQGNSA, per germline. CDR3 coding DNA: TGTGCCAGCAGCTCTCGGACAGGAACTCTAGATACGCAGTATTTT. The encoded protein is CASSSRTGTLDTQYF.

This chain uses TRBV2 with TRBJ1-6; D remains ambiguous. The V gene's germline CDR1 is SNHLY and CDR2 FYNNEI. Trimming took off 7 bases at V and 0 bases at J, with 7 bases between the two ends. The CDR3 runs to 14 residues. DNA of the CDR3: TGTGCCAGCACCGTACTCTCCTATAATTCACCCCTCCACTTT. Translated: CASTVLSYNSPLHF.

This rearrangement joins TRBV4-1 to TRBJ1-3; 7 bases are a match to TRBD1. The CDR3 is 14 amino acids. V was pared by 4 bases and J by 4 bases, with 4 bases of the junction left unmatched. Per the germline V gene, CDR1 is MGHRA and CDR2 is YSYEKL. CDR3 in DNA: TGCGCCAGCAGCCGACCGGGACAGGGAAACACCATATATTTT. Its protein is CASSRPGQGNTIYF.

The V call is TRBV4-2, the J call TRBJ1-6; 8 bases line up with TRBD1. The CDR3 consists of 18 residues. Germline V lookup: CDR1 LGHNA, CDR2 YNFKEQ. Trimming removed 0 bases from V and 9 bases from J; junction bases left unmatched: 13. The CDR3 bases are TGTGCCAGCAGCCAAGAGGATCCCAAGACAGGGACAGGTTCACCCCTCCACTTT. Protein: CASSQEDPKTGTGSPLHF.